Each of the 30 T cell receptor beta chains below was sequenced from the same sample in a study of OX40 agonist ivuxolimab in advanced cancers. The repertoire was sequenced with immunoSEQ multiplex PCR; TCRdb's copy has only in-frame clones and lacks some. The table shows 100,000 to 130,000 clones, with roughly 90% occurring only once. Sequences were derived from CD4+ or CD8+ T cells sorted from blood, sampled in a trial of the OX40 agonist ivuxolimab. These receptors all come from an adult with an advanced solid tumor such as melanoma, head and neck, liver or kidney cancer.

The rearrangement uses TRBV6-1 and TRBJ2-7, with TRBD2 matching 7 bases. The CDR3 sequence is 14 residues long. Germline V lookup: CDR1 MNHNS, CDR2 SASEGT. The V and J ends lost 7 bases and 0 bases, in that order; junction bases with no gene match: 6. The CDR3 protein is CASTDGGSSYEQYF. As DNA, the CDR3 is TGTGCCAGCACCGACGGGGGGAGCTCCTACGAGCAGTACTTC.

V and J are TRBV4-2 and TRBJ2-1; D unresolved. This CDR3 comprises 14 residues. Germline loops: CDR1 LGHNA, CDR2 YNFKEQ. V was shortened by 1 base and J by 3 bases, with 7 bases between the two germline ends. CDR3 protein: CASSQVTLYNEQFF. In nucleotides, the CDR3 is TGTGCCAGCAGCCAAGTCACCCTCTACAATGAGCAGTTCTTC.

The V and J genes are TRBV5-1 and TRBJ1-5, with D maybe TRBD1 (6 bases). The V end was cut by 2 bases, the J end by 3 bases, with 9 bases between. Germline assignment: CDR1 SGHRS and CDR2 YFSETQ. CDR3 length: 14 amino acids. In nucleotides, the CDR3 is TGCGCCAGCAGCTTTGGACAGCCCAATCAGCCCCAGCATTTT. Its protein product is CASSFGQPNQPQHF.

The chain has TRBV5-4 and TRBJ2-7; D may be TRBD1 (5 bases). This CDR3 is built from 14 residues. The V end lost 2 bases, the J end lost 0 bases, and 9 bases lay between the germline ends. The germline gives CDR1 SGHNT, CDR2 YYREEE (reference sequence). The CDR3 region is CASSFLGPSYEQYF. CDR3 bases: TGTGCCAGCAGCTTCTTGGGGCCCTCCTACGAGCAGTACTTC.

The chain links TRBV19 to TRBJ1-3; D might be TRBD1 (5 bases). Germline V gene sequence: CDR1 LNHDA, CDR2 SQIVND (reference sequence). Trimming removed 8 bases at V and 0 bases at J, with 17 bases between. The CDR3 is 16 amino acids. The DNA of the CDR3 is TGTGCCAGTGGGCCCAAAAGGGGATCCTCTGGAAACACCATATATTTT. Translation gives CASGPKRGSSGNTIYF.

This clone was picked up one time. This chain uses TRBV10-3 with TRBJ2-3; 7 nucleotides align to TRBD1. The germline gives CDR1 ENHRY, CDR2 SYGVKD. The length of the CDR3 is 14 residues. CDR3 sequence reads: CASGGGQEPSTQYF. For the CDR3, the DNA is TGTGCTTCTGGGGGCGGACAGGAGCCATCCACGCAGTATTTT.

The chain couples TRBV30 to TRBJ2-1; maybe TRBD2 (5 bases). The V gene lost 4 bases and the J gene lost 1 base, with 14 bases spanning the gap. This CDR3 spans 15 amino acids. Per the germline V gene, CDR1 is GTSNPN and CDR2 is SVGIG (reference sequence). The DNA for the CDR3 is TGTGCCTGGAATAGAGGGCCAGAGTCCTACAATGAGCAGTTCTTC. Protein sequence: CAWNRGPESYNEQFF.

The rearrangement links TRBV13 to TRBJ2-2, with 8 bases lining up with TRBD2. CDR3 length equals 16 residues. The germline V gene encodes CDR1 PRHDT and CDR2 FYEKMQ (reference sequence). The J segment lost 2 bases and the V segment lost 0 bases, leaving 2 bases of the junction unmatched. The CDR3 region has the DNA TGTGCCAGCAGCTTAGGACTAGCGGTAAACACCGGGGAGCTGTTTTTT. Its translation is CASSLGLAVNTGELFF.

The CDR3 is CASSGQGGETQYF. As DNA, the CDR3 is TGTGCCAGCAGTGGACAGGGGGGAGAGACCCAGTACTTC. This rearrangement joins TRBV6-5 to TRBJ2-5; the match to TRBD1 covers 10 bases. This CDR3 has 13 amino acids. Germline values: CDR1 MNHEY, CDR2 SVGAGI. The V segment lost 5 bases and the J segment 4 bases; nucleotides outside the gene matches: 1.

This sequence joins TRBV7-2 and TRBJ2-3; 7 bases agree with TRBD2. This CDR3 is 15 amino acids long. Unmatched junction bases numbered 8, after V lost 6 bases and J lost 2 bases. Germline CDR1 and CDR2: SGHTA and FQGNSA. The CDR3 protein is CASSRQRDYTDTQYF. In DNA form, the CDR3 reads TGTGCCAGCAGTCGACAGCGGGACTACACAGATACGCAGTATTTT.

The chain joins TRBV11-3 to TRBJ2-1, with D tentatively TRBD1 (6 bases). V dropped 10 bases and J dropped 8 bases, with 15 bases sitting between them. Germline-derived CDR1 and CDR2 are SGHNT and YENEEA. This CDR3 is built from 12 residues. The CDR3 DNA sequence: TGTGCCACAAAACGAGGGGGTTATGAGCAGTTCTTC. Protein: CATKRGGYEQFF.

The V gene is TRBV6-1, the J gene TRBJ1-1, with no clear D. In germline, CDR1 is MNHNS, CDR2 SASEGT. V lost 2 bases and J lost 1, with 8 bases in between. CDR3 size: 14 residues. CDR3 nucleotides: TGTGCCAGCAGTGAAATGGGGAAGAACACTGAAGCTTTCTTT. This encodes CASSEMGKNTEAFF.

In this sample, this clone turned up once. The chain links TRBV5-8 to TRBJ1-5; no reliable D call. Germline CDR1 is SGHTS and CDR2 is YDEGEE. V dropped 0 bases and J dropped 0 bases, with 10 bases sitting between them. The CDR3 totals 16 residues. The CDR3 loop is CASSLVRDYSNQPQHF. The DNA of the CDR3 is TGTGCCAGCAGCTTGGTTAGAGATTATAGCAATCAGCCCCAGCATTTT.

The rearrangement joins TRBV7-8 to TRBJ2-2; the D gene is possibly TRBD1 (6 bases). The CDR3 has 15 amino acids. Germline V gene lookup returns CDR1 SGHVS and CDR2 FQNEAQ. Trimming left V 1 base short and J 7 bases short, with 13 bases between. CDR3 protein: CASSLEGRGLGELFF. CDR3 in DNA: TGTGCCAGCAGCTTAGAGGGCAGGGGCCTCGGGGAGCTGTTTTTT.

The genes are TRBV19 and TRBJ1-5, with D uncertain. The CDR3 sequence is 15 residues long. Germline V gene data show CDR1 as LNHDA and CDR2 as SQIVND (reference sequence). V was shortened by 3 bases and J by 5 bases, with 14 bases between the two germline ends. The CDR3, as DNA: TGTGCCAGTAGTATCGAGGGAGTCGGGGATCAGCCCCAGCATTTT. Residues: CASSIEGVGDQPQHF.

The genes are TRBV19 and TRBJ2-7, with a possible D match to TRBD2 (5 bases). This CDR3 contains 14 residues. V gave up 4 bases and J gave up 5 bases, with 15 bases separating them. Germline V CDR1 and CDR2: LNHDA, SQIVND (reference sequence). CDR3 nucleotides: TGTGCCAGTAGTAGGGCGGGCGGCTGGGACGAGCAGTACTTC. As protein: CASSRAGGWDEQYF.

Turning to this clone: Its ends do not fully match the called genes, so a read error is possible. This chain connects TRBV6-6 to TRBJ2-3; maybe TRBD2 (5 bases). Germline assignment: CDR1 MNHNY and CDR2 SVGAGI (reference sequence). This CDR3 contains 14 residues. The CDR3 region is CASSDSRGPTTQYF. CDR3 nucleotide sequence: TGTGCCAGCAGTGACTCCAGAGGGCCAACTACGCAGTATTTT.

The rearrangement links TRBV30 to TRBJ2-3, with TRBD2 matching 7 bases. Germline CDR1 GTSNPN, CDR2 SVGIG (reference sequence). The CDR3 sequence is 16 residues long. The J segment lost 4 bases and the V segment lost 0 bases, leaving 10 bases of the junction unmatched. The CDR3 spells CAWSVLGGGSPDTQYF. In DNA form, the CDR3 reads TGTGCCTGGAGTGTACTTGGGGGGGGGAGCCCAGATACGCAGTATTTT.

CDR3 amino acids: CASSGTTNLQFF. The CDR3 nucleotides are TGCGCCAGCAGTGGCACCACGAATCTTCAGTTCTTC. V and J are TRBV10-1 and TRBJ2-1; D is unclear. The germline V and J ends were trimmed by 4 bases and 13 bases, with 14 bases remaining between them. Per the germline V gene, CDR1 is WNHNN and CDR2 is SYGVQD (reference sequence). The CDR3 runs 12 residues.

The CDR3 region has the DNA TGTGCCAGCAGCGTAGGGGCTGGGGCCAACGTCCTGACTTTC. Protein: CASSVGAGANVLTF. The chain combines TRBV9 with TRBJ2-6; D remains ambiguous. CDR1 SGDLS and CDR2 YYNGEE come from the germline V gene. This CDR3 contains 14 residues. Deletions cut 0 bases from V and 2 bases from J, with 3 bases between.

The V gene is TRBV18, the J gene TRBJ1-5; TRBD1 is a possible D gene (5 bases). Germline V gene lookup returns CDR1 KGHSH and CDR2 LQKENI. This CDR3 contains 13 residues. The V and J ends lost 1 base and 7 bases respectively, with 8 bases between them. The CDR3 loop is CASSPQRDQPQHF. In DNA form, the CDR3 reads TGTGCCAGCTCACCACAGAGGGACCAGCCCCAGCATTTT.

This CDR3 is CASSVINYGYTF. The CDR3 nucleotides read TGTGCCAGCAGTGTCATTAACTATGGCTACACCTTC. This chain uses TRBV6-1 with TRBJ1-2; unclear D gene. This CDR3 comprises 12 residues. The V gene's germline CDR1 is MNHNS and CDR2 SASEGT. Deletions cut 4 bases from V and 1 base from J, with 4 bases between.

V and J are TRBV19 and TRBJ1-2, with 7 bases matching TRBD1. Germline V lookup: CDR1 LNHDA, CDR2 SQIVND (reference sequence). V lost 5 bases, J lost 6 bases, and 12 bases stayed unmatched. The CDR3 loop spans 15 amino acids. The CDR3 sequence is CASSAQGRGSDGYTF. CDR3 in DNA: TGTGCCAGTAGTGCACAGGGGAGGGGCTCTGATGGCTACACCTTC.

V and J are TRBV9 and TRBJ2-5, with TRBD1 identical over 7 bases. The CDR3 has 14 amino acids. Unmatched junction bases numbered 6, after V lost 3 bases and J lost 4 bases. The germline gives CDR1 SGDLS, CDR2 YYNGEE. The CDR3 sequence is CASSGHSGGETQYF. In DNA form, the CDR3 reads TGTGCCAGCAGCGGACACTCAGGGGGAGAGACCCAGTACTTC.

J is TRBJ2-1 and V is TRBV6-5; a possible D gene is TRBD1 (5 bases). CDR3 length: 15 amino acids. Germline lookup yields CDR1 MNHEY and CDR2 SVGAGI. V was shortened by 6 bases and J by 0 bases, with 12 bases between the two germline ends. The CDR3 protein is CASSHRPDSYNEQFF. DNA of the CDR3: TGTGCCAGCAGCCACAGGCCTGACTCCTACAATGAGCAGTTCTTC.

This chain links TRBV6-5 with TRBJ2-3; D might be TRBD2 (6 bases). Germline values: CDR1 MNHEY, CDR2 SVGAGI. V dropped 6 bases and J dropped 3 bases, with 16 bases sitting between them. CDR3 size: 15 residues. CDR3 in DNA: TGTGCCAGCAGCCCCGGCCGGGGGAGTACAGATACGCAGTATTTT. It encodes CASSPGRGSTDTQYF.

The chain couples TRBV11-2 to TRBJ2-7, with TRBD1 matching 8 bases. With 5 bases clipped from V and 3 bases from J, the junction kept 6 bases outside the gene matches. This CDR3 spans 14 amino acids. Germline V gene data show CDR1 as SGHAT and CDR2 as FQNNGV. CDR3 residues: CASSPGQGNYEQYF. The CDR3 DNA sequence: TGTGCCAGCAGCCCCGGACAGGGAAACTACGAGCAGTACTTC.

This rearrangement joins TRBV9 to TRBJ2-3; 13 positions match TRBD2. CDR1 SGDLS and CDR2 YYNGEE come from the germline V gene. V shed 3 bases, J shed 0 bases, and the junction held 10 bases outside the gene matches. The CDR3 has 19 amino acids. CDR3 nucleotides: TGTGCCAGCAGCGAGGCCCCACTAGCGGGGGGGACAAGCACAGATACGCAGTATTTT. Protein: CASSEAPLAGGTSTDTQYF.

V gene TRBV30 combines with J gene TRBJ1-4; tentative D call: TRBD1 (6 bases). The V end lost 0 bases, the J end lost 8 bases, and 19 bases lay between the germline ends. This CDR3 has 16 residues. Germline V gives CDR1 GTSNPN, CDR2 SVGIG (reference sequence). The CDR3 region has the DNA TGTGCCTGGAGTGTAGGAGTAAGGGGGGGATCGGAAAAACTGTTTTTT. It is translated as CAWSVGVRGGSEKLFF.

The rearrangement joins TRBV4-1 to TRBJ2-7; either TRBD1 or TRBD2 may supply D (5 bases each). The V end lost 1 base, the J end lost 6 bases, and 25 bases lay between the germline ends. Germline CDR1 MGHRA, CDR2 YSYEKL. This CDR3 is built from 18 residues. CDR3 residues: CASSQVSAGTNMGIEQYF. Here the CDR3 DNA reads TGCGCCAGCAGCCAAGTGTCGGCCGGGACGAACATGGGGATCGAGCAGTACTTC.